Only a few counts were recorded for the clone carrying this TCR beta chain. The antigen remains undetermined. This entry belongs to a study of beta chain features in type 1 diabetes. Study as a whole: The number of sorted cells examined across all samples was roughly 100,000,000.

The CDR3 has 13 residues. Germline V gene sequence: CDR1 MDHEN, CDR2 SYDVKM. Trimming removed 4 bases from V and 10 bases from J, with 11 bases in between. General study points: Insertions at VDJ junctions were less frequent in type 1 diabetes patients. These patients also deleted more nucleotides at the same junctions. Type 1 diabetes patients had moderately but significantly shorter TCRB CDR3s in all four CD4+ subsets. Cells with high TCR expression could be over-represented when cDNA is sequenced.

Stem cell-like memory, regulatory, central memory and naive CD4+ cells were sorted via CD45RO/CCR7/CD25/CD127/CD95/CD27. Sequenced material consisted of expressed TCRB transcripts (all of the isolated RNA was reverse transcribed). The method was immunoSEQ multiplex PCR; TCRdb's version includes in-frame clones alone and lacks a portion of them. The sample has 600,000 to 700,000 clones, roughly 12% seen once. The specimen sequenced was naive CD4+ T cells from blood. The chain recombines TRBV28 with TRBJ1-6; D is ambiguous. The TCR sequence derives from a man younger than 45 with type 1 diabetes. CDR3 in amino acids: CASSSSVLSPLHF. DNA of the CDR3: TGTGCCAGCAGTTCATCGGTCCTCTCACCCCTCCACTTT.